Following are 20 T cell receptor gamma chains from one sample sequenced in a study of gamma-delta T cells after stem cell transplantation. TCRdb re-called clones from the RT-PCR reads via CATT. The sample contains 1,500 to 2,000 gamma-chain clones, just under 2% of which appear only once. Sequencing was carried out using gamma-delta T cells. These receptors were taken from a human donor. It is not recorded whose cells these are; they may come from a transplant donor.

By frequency in the sample, this clone is medium-sized. The chain employs TRGV9 and TRGJ1 or TRGJ2. This CDR3 comprises 14 residues. CDR1 and CDR2 from the germline V gene are GITISATS and ISYDGTV (reference sequence). Losses at the gene ends were 1 base for V and 2 bases for J; bases not matched to a gene: 5. CDR3 coding DNA: TGTGCCTTGTGGGAGGTAACATATTATTATAAGAAACTCTTT. This sequence encodes CALWEVTYYYKKLF.

In regard to this clone: A single base separates this from a much larger clone, so it may be a read error. This chain links TRGV9 with TRGJP. Germline V gives CDR1 GITISATS, CDR2 ISYDGTV (reference sequence). This CDR3 is 14 amino acids long. The CDR3 DNA follows: TGTGCCTTGGGGGAGGTGTTGGGCAAAAAAATCAAGGTATTT. Protein product: CALGEVLGKKIKVF.

Relative to its sample, this clone is large. The chain is built from TRGV9 and TRGJP. V gave up 0 bases and J gave up 9 bases; unmatched junction bases: 5. Germline V gene sequence: CDR1 GITISATS, CDR2 ISYDGTV (reference sequence). CDR3 length equals 16 residues. DNA for the CDR3: TGTGCCTTGTGGGAGGTGCAGGGGTTGGGCAAAAAAATCAAGGTATTT. As protein: CALWEVQGLGKKIKVF.

This clone showed up just a few times. This sample includes further DNA sequences coding for the same CDR3. The CDR3 loop is CALWEVSELGKKIKVF. The CDR3 DNA reads as TGTGCCTTGTGGGAGGTATCCGAGTTGGGCAAAAAAATCAAGGTATTT. The V gene is TRGV9, the J gene TRGJP. Trimming at V came to 1 base and at J to 7 bases, leaving 4 bases not matched to a gene. The CDR3 has 16 amino acids. Germline assignment: CDR1 GITISATS and CDR2 ISYDGTV (reference sequence).

This clone is labeled as medium-sized (0.01 to 0.1%). This chain links TRGV9 with TRGJ1 or TRGJ2. Germline assignment: CDR1 GITISATS and CDR2 ISYDGTV (reference sequence). The CDR3 covers 15 residues. With 0 bases clipped from V and 0 bases from J, the junction kept 5 bases outside the gene matches. CDR3: CALWEVQSNYYKKLF. The CDR3 DNA is TGTGCCTTGTGGGAGGTGCAATCGAATTATTATAAGAAACTCTTT.

CDR3 nucleotide sequence: TGTGCCTTGTGGGAGGTGCGTGGACTGAAAGAGTTGGGCAAAAAAATCAAGGTATTT. Translated: CALWEVRGLKELGKKIKVF. The J gene is TRGJP, the V gene TRGV9. Germline V gene sequence: CDR1 GITISATS, CDR2 ISYDGTV (reference sequence). The CDR3 extends over 19 amino acids. V lost 0 bases to trimming and J lost 5 bases; unmatched junction nucleotides: 10.

The chain uses TRGV9 and TRGJP. This CDR3 is built from 15 residues. The junction had 5 bases not matched to a gene; V was cut back by 5 bases and J by 7 bases. Germline CDR1 GITISATS, CDR2 ISYDGTV (reference sequence). CDR3 amino acids: CALWGRELGKKIKVF. In DNA form, the CDR3 reads TGTGCCTTGTGGGGCAGGGAGTTGGGCAAAAAAATCAAGGTATTT.

The table lists this clone with a few counts. The amino acid sequence in TCRdb belongs to a much larger clone and departs from this DNA's translation at residue 5, likely a sequencing read error; the sequence shown is translated from the DNA. The rearrangement uses TRGV8 and TRGJP1. Per germline, CDR1 VENAVY and CDR2 YDSYNSRV. The V segment lost 5 bases and the J segment 0 bases; nucleotides outside the gene matches: 3. The CDR3 consists of 14 residues. The CDR3: CATWVYTTGWFKIF. In DNA, the CDR3 is TGTGCCACCTGGGTTTATACCACTGGTTGGTTCAAGATATTT.

This clone came up a few times. One base separates it from a far larger clone, so it is likely a read error. This sample also contains other DNA sequences that code for the same CDR3. The V and J genes are TRGV9 and TRGJP. CDR1 and CDR2 (germline): GITISATS, ISYDGTV (reference sequence). This CDR3 comprises 17 residues. The DNA of the CDR3 is TGTGCCTTATGGGAGGCACTAGAAGAGTTGGGCAAAAAAATCAAGGTATTT. This sequence encodes CALWEALEELGKKIKVF.

This clone was observed a few times. The chain couples TRGV2 to TRGJ1 or TRGJ2. CDR3 length: 12 amino acids. J was trimmed by 11 bases and V by 0 bases; bases with no gene match: 7. CDR1 EGSNGY and CDR2 YDSYNSKV come from the germline V gene. The CDR3 region is CATWDGRGEKLF. CDR3 coding DNA: TGTGCCACCTGGGACGGGCGGGGAGAGAAACTCTTT.

About this clone itself: This likely reflects a read error, since a far larger clone is one base away. The chain joins TRGV2 to TRGJ1 or TRGJ2. Germline V CDR1 and CDR2: EGSNGY, YDSYNSKV. CDR3 size: 10 residues. The CDR3 loop is CAAWEDKKLF. The CDR3 region has the DNA TGTGCCGCCTGGGAGGATAAGAAACTCTTT.

This clone has only a few counts. This DNA's translation differs at residue 7 from TCRdb's protein, which comes from a much larger clone; a read error is likely, and the protein shown is translated from the DNA. V and J are TRGV2 and TRGJP2. The CDR3 runs 12 residues. CDR1 and CDR2 from the germline V gene are EGSNGY and YDSYNSKV. J gave up 11 bases and V 0 bases, and 3 bases lay outside the gene matches. This chain's CDR3 is CATWDGTWIKTF. DNA for the CDR3: TGTGCCACCTGGGACGGGACCTGGATCAAGACGTTT.

With respect to this clone: Just one base apart from a much larger clone, this may be a read error. The sample holds other DNA sequences that translate to the same CDR3. The gene calls are TRGV9 and TRGJP. In germline, CDR1 is GITISATS, CDR2 ISYDGTV (reference sequence). The CDR3 totals 17 residues. The CDR3 protein is CALWEVSQELGKKIKVF. As DNA, the CDR3 is TGTGCCTTGTGGGAGGTATCTCAAGAGCTGGGCAAAAAAATCAAGGTATTT.

This clone was detected a few times. The chain combines TRGV4 with TRGJ1 or TRGJ2. Unmatched junction bases numbered 9, after V lost 0 bases and J lost 7 bases. From germline, CDR1 is EGSTGY and CDR2 YDSYTSSV. This CDR3 contains 14 residues. Written as DNA, the CDR3 is TGTGCCACCTGGGATGGGCGGTTCGGGTATAAGAAACTCTTT. Translation: CATWDGRFGYKKLF.

This clone is judged medium-sized (0.01 to 0.1%). The chain recombines TRGV3 with TRGJ1 or TRGJ2. V trimming: 0 bases; J trimming: 8 bases; junction bases outside the gene matches: 7. The CDR3 consists of 13 residues. Germline CDR1 is VTNTFY and CDR2 is YDVSTARD (reference sequence). The CDR3 loop reads CATWDRRLNKKLF. The CDR3 DNA reads TGTGCCACCTGGGACAGGCGCCTCAATAAGAAACTCTTT.

In this sample, this clone is large (0.1 to 1%). This chain connects TRGV9 to TRGJ1 or TRGJ2. Germline values: CDR1 GITISATS, CDR2 ISYDGTV (reference sequence). With V trimmed by 8 bases and J by 3 bases, 1 base remained unmatched. The CDR3 is 10 amino acids. In DNA form, the CDR3 reads TGTGCCTTGTCTTATTATAAGAAACTCTTT. As protein: CALSYYKKLF.

In this sample, this clone is medium-sized. Since a much larger clone is just one base distant, this may be a read error. The same CDR3 is also encoded by other DNA sequences in this sample. The J gene is TRGJP, the V gene TRGV9. The CDR3 length is 16 residues. Trimming removed 1 base from V and 7 bases from J; junction bases left unmatched: 4. Germline-derived CDR1 and CDR2 are GITISATS and ISYDGTV (reference sequence). CDR3: CALWEVRELGKKIKVF. CDR3 in DNA: TGTGCCTTGTGGGAGGTCCGGGAGTTGGGCAAAAAAATCAAGGTATTT.

The CDR3 sequence: CALWEEYYKKLF. CDR3 bases: TGTGCCTTGTGGGAGGAGTATTATAAGAAACTCTTT. This rearrangement joins TRGV9 to TRGJ1 or TRGJ2. CDR1 and CDR2 from the germline V gene are GITISATS and ISYDGTV (reference sequence). Trimming at V came to 2 bases and at J to 4 bases, leaving 2 bases not matched to a gene. The CDR3 runs 12 residues.

Judged by abundance, this clone is medium-sized. The sample carries other DNA sequences with the same CDR3. V and J are TRGV5 and TRGJ1 or TRGJ2. Per germline, CDR1 VINAFY and CDR2 YDVSNSKD. This CDR3 has 15 amino acids. The junction had 10 bases not matched to a gene; V was cut back by 2 bases and J by 3 bases. CDR3 loop: CATWDTSRAYYKKLF. For the CDR3, the DNA is TGTGCCACCTGGGACACCTCTCGAGCTTATTATAAGAAACTCTTT.

The V call is TRGV9, the J call TRGJP. With 0 bases clipped from V and 13 bases from J, the junction kept 0 bases outside the gene matches. The germline gives CDR1 GITISATS, CDR2 ISYDGTV (reference sequence). CDR3 length: 13 amino acids. CDR3 region: CALWEVGKKIKVF. CDR3 bases: TGTGCCTTGTGGGAGGTGGGCAAAAAAATCAAGGTATTT.